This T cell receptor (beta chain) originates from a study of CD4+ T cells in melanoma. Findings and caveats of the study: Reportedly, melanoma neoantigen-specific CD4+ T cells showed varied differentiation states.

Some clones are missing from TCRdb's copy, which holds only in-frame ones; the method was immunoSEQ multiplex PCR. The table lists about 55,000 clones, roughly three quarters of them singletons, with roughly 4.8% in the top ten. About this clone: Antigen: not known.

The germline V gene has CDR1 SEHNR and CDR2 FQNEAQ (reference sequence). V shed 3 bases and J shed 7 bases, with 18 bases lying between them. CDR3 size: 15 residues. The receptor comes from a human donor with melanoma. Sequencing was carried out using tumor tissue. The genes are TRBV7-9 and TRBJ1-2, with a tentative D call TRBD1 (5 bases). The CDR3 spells CASSLVQGGFFGYTF. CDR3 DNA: TGTGCCAGCAGCTTGGTTCAGGGTGGTTTCTTTGGCTACACCTTC. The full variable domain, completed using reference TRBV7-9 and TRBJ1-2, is DTGVSQNPRHKITKRGQNVTFRCDPISEHNRLYWYRQTLGQGPEFLTYFQNEAQLEKSRLLSDRFSAERPKGSFSTLEIQRTEQGDSAMYLCASSLVQGGFFGYTFGSGTRLTVV.